A single sample is the source of the 26 T cell receptor beta chains below, sequenced in a study of shared clonotypes between healthy human individuals. Clones were read by immunoSEQ multiplex PCR, and TCRdb kept only the in-frame ones, dropping some. The profile covers approximately 720,000 clones, with about 90% appearing a single time and roughly 22% taken by the ten largest. CD45RO-negative, CCR7-selected cells formed the naive CD8 fraction, which excluded terminally differentiated effector memory CD45RA+ cells. Sequenced input: naive CD8+ T cells sorted from blood. Receptors originate from a young man in good health.

This clone was recorded only once. CDR3 coding DNA: TGTGCCAACTCCGCAGGGGGCAATGAGCAGTTCTTC. It encodes CANSAGGNEQFF. The V and J genes are TRBV6-5 and TRBJ2-1; 7 bases agree with TRBD1. V lost 10 bases to trimming and J lost 6 bases; unmatched junction nucleotides: 6. The CDR3 covers 12 residues. CDR1 is MNHEY, CDR2 SVGAGI, per germline.

The chain carries TRBV7-9 and TRBJ2-1; no clear D gene. V lost 7 bases, J lost 2 bases, and 21 bases lay in between. The CDR3 is 17 residues long. The germline V gene encodes CDR1 SEHNR and CDR2 FQNEAQ (reference sequence). CDR3 amino acids: CASTPTVRTAAYNEQFF. DNA of the CDR3: TGTGCCAGCACCCCCACGGTCCGGACGGCGGCCTACAATGAGCAGTTCTTC. Full variable domain (rest looked up from reference TRBV7-9 and TRBJ2-1): DTGVSQNPRHKITKRGQNVTFRCDPISEHNRLYWYRQTLGQGPEFLTYFQNEAQLEKSRLLSDRFSAERPKGSFSTLEIQRTEQGDSAMYLCASTPTVRTAAYNEQFFGPGTRLTVL.

CDR3 coding DNA: TGTGCCAGCAGTCTCACCCCCGCGGGGCCTGGAAACACCATATATTTT. As protein: CASSLTPAGPGNTIYF. The J gene is TRBJ1-3, the V gene TRBV28, with D perhaps matching TRBD1 (5 bases). Trimming cost V 5 bases and J 2 bases, with 16 bases left between them. This CDR3 is built from 16 residues. The germline gives CDR1 MDHEN, CDR2 SYDVKM.

Details on this clone: At one boundary the junction diverges from the germline segment, which might be a read error. The rearrangement joins TRBV29-1 to TRBJ2-1; 7 bases match TRBD1. Per germline, CDR1 SQVTM and CDR2 ANQGSEA. The CDR3 is 13 amino acids. CDR3: CSVEGTAYNEQFF. CDR3 nucleotides: TGCAGCGTGGAAGGGACAGCCTACAATGAGCAGTTCTTC.

This chain joins TRBV10-3 and TRBJ1-3; D gene ambiguous. The CDR3 consists of 11 residues. Germline V gene sequence: CDR1 ENHRY, CDR2 SYGVKD. V lost 8 bases, J lost 0 bases, and 2 bases lay in between. DNA of the CDR3: TGTGCCATCTACTCTGGAAACACCATATATTTT. Amino acids: CAIYSGNTIYF.

The chain links TRBV27 to TRBJ2-1, with 11 bases aligning to TRBD2. The CDR3 runs to 15 residues. V gave up 7 bases and J gave up 7 bases; unmatched junction bases: 9. Germline V gives CDR1 MNHEY, CDR2 SMNVEV (reference sequence). The CDR3 reads CASNRPSGRLNEQFF. For the CDR3, the DNA is TGTGCCAGCAATAGGCCTAGCGGGAGGTTAAATGAGCAGTTCTTC.

J is TRBJ2-7 and V is TRBV19; D is possibly TRBD2 (6 bases). The V end lost 3 bases, the J end lost 3 bases, and 12 bases lay between the germline ends. This CDR3 spans 14 amino acids. Germline V gene data show CDR1 as LNHDA and CDR2 as SQIVND (reference sequence). In nucleotides, the CDR3 is TGTGCCAGTAGTATGGGTAGCGGAGTCTACGAGCAGTACTTC. Its translation: CASSMGSGVYEQYF.

The chain carries TRBV7-9 and TRBJ1-1, with D perhaps TRBD1 (5 bases). This CDR3 contains 14 residues. Germline V gives CDR1 SEHNR, CDR2 FQNEAQ (reference sequence). The V gene lost 5 bases and the J gene lost 3 bases, with 13 bases spanning the gap. The CDR3 loop is CASSPTGAHTEAFF. The CDR3 region has the DNA TGTGCCAGCAGCCCCACCGGGGCACACACTGAAGCTTTCTTT.

The chain carries TRBV7-8 and TRBJ2-7; TRBD1 or TRBD2 may be the D gene (6 bases each). The V and J ends lost 4 bases and 1 base respectively, with 14 bases between them. CDR3 length: 15 amino acids. The germline gives CDR1 SGHVS, CDR2 FQNEAQ. The CDR3 coding sequence is TGTGCCAGCAGCTCCGAGACAGGAGGGTCCTACGAGCAGTACTTC. Amino acid sequence: CASSSETGGSYEQYF.

The V gene is TRBV9, the J gene TRBJ2-5, with D tentatively TRBD2 (5 bases). The germline V and J ends were trimmed by 8 bases and 1 base, with 12 bases remaining between them. Germline V gives CDR1 SGDLS, CDR2 YYNGEE. This CDR3 is 13 amino acids long. The CDR3: CASATSPQETQYF. CDR3 nucleotides: TGTGCCAGTGCCACTAGTCCCCAAGAGACCCAGTACTTC.

The chain employs TRBV9 and TRBJ1-5; TRBD1 agrees at 7 bases. CDR1 and CDR2 (germline): SGDLS, YYNGEE. V shed 0 bases and J 3 bases; nucleotides not matched to a gene: 6. CDR3 length equals 16 residues. CDR3 sequence reads: CASSVVETGFNQPQHF. The CDR3 coding sequence is TGTGCCAGCAGCGTAGTGGAGACAGGGTTCAATCAGCCCCAGCATTTT.

The chain couples TRBV18 to TRBJ1-5; 7 nucleotides match TRBD1. This CDR3 is built from 15 residues. Germline V gene data show CDR1 as KGHSH and CDR2 as LQKENI. V lost 6 bases, J lost 2 bases, and 7 bases stayed unmatched. The CDR3 DNA reads TGTGCCAGCTCCCTCGACAGGGCTGGCAATCAGCCCCAGCATTTT. Translation gives CASSLDRAGNQPQHF. The full variable domain, completed using reference TRBV18 and TRBJ1-5, is NAGVMQNPRHLVRRRGQEARLRCSPMKGHSHVYWYRQLPEEGLKFMVYLQKENIIDESGMPKERFSAEFPKEGPSILRIQQVVRGDSAAYFCASSLDRAGNQPQHFGDGTRLSIL.

The rearrangement uses TRBV29-1 and TRBJ2-3; 7 positions match TRBD1. Germline trimming cut 6 bases from V and 2 bases from J; bases unmatched to any gene: 5. Germline V gene data show CDR1 as SQVTM and CDR2 as ANQGSEA. This CDR3 has 13 residues. This CDR3 reads CSVRQGNTDTQYF. The DNA of the CDR3 is TGCAGCGTGCGACAGGGCAACACAGATACGCAGTATTTT.

The CDR3 DNA reads TGTGCCAGCAGCTCCCGCGTTGTGTTCAGGGGAGTGACAGATACGCAGTATTTT. Residues: CASSSRVVFRGVTDTQYF. This chain uses TRBV7-4 with TRBJ2-3, with a weak D call TRBD1 (6 bases). CDR1 and CDR2 (germline): SGHVT, SQSDAQ. This CDR3 has 18 residues. Trimming left V 4 bases short and J 3 bases short, with 23 bases between.

The chain links TRBV9 to TRBJ1-2, with D maybe TRBD1 (5 bases). Germline assignment: CDR1 SGDLS and CDR2 YYNGEE. V was pared by 4 bases and J by 4 bases, with 11 bases between. The CDR3 extends over 13 amino acids. The chain's CDR3 is CASSPRDLYGYTF. CDR3 DNA sequence: TGTGCCAGCAGCCCAAGGGACCTCTATGGCTACACCTTC. The full variable domain, with the rest looked up from reference TRBV9 and TRBJ1-2, is DSGVTQTPKHLITATGQRVTLRCSPRSGDLSVYWYQQSLDQGLQFLIQYYNGEERAKGNILERFSAQQFPDLHSELNLSSLELGDSALYFCASSPRDLYGYTFGSGTRLTVV.

This clone was seen a handful of times. The rearrangement uses TRBV11-2 and TRBJ2-3; 8 bases are a match to TRBD1. The CDR3 runs to 17 residues. V lost 0 bases to trimming and J lost 7 bases; unmatched junction nucleotides: 12. Looked up from germline, CDR1 is SGHAT and CDR2 is FQNNGV. CDR3 residues: CASSLDGHPGGDNTQYF. The CDR3 region has the DNA TGTGCCAGCAGCTTAGATGGACATCCAGGGGGCGACAATACGCAGTATTTT.

The chain has TRBV27 and TRBJ2-2; D not resolved. Germline V gene data show CDR1 as MNHEY and CDR2 as SMNVEV (reference sequence). V lost 4 bases, J lost 5 bases, and 8 bases lay in between. The CDR3 sequence is 13 residues long. The DNA for the CDR3 is TGTGCCAGCAGTTGGGCGGCGACCGGGGAGCTGTTTTTT. It encodes CASSWAATGELFF.

The rearrangement joins TRBV4-1 to TRBJ2-3, with TRBD2 identical over 7 bases. Germline assignment: CDR1 MGHRA and CDR2 YSYEKL. The CDR3 runs 16 residues. Trimming took 2 bases from V and 2 from J; bases not matched to a gene: 7. CDR3: CASSQRLADITDTQYF. As DNA, the CDR3 is TGCGCCAGCAGCCAACGCCTAGCGGATATCACAGATACGCAGTATTTT.

This chain links TRBV10-3 with TRBJ2-7; D is possibly TRBD1 (5 bases). The CDR3 has 12 residues. The germline V gene has CDR1 ENHRY and CDR2 SYGVKD. V shed 6 bases and J shed 1 base, with 7 bases lying between them. CDR3 DNA: TGTGCCATCAGGGACACTTCCTACGAGCAGTACTTC. Its protein product is CAIRDTSYEQYF.

V and J are TRBV25-1 and TRBJ1-4; no reliable D call. Deletions cut 11 bases from V and 4 bases from J, with 5 bases between. The CDR3 covers 10 residues. Per the germline V gene, CDR1 is MGHDK and CDR2 is SYGVNS. The CDR3 DNA follows: TGTGCCTGTGGTAATGAAAAACTGTTTTTT. Translation: CACGNEKLFF.

This chain links TRBV15 with TRBJ2-7; D may be TRBD1 (6 bases). CDR1 is LNHNV, CDR2 YYDKDF, per germline (reference sequence). With 0 bases removed from V and 9 bases from J, the gap between germline ends came to 30 bases. The length of the CDR3 is 19 residues. The CDR3 DNA reads TGTGCCACCAGCAGAGATGACCCCATGACAGGACGTTTACGATATGGGCAGTACTTC. It encodes CATSRDDPMTGRLRYGQYF.

The chain recombines TRBV6-5 with TRBJ2-2; 8 bases fit TRBD2. The germline CDR1 and CDR2 sequences are MNHEY and SVGAGI. The CDR3 consists of 16 residues. With V trimmed by 4 bases and J by 4 bases, 8 bases remained unmatched. The CDR3 protein is CASSSGGLAGTGELFF. The CDR3 DNA is TGTGCCAGCAGTTCGGGCGGCCTAGCGGGCACCGGGGAGCTGTTTTTT.

V and J are TRBV28 and TRBJ1-5; D unclear. V lost 2 bases and J lost 5, with 16 bases in between. Per the germline V gene, CDR1 is MDHEN and CDR2 is SYDVKM. This CDR3 region has 16 residues. The CDR3: CASSLPGPTDYQPQHF. In DNA form, the CDR3 reads TGTGCCAGCAGTTTACCAGGTCCCACTGACTATCAGCCCCAGCATTTT.

The chain joins TRBV27 to TRBJ2-1; 9 bases fit TRBD1. The junction had 13 bases not matched to a gene; V was cut back by 8 bases and J by 8 bases. Germline-derived CDR1 and CDR2 are MNHEY and SMNVEV (reference sequence). This CDR3 has 15 amino acids. CDR3 sequence: CASGGPGTGLDEQFF. CDR3 DNA sequence: TGTGCCAGCGGGGGTCCCGGGACAGGGTTGGATGAGCAGTTCTTC.

A remark on this clone: One end of the junction varies from germline; a read error may be responsible. The chain carries TRBV9 and TRBJ2-7, with 7 nucleotides matching TRBD2. Germline-derived CDR1 and CDR2 are SGDLS and YYNGEE. There are 13 residues in the CDR3. DNA for the CDR3: TGTGCCAGCAGCGTAGGGGAGGGGTACGCGCAGTACTTC. Its protein is CASSVGEGYAQYF.

A remark on this clone: Other DNA sequences within the sample encode an identical CDR3. This chain joins TRBV7-2 and TRBJ2-7, with TRBD1 matching 7 bases. The J segment lost 1 base and the V segment lost 5 bases, leaving 5 bases of the junction unmatched. This CDR3 is 14 amino acids long. From germline, CDR1 is SGHTA and CDR2 FQGNSA. CDR3 DNA: TGTGCCAGCAGCCCGCGACAGGGATCCTACGAGCAGTACTTC. It is translated as CASSPRQGSYEQYF.